These T cell receptor beta chains were read from a single sample in a study of control samples from healthy donors and cancer patients. Clones were read by immunoSEQ multiplex PCR, and TCRdb kept only the in-frame ones, dropping some. The sample lists 75,000 to 95,000 clones; 90% were seen once. Sequenced material: blood. The source of these receptors is a woman younger than 35 in good health. Each CDR3 is given with its conserved first and last residue. Fields, in order: J gene, D gene, clone size, V gene, CDR3 DNA, CDR3 protein. D genes are given only for firm matches. The size field is filled for only some rows; it gives once, few, many or a size class.

>TRBJ2-7|TRBD1|NA|TRBV27
TGTGCCAGCAGTAAGGGACAGGCCTACGAGCAGTACTTC
CASSKGQAYEQYF
>TRBJ2-5|NA|few|TRBV5-4
TGTGCCAGCAGCCCCTACATATCACTAGCAGGACAAGAGACCCAGTACTTC
CASSPYISLAGQETQYF
>TRBJ2-2|NA|NA|TRBV19
TGTGCCAGTAGTCGTCACTCTAACACCGGGGAGCTGTTTTTT
CASSRHSNTGELFF
>TRBJ1-5|NA|NA|TRBV12-3/TRBV12-4
TGTGCCAGCAGTTTAGGATATCAGCCCCAGCATTTT
CASSLGYQPQHF
>TRBJ2-1|TRBD2|NA|TRBV19
TGTGCCAGTAGCGCCGGGACTAGCGGGGCCGGTGAGCAGTTCTTC
CASSAGTSGAGEQFF
>TRBJ1-2|TRBD1|NA|TRBV2
TGTGCCAGCAGCTACGAACAGGGGATCGGCTACACCTTC
CASSYEQGIGYTF
>TRBJ1-1|NA|NA|TRBV19
TGTGCCAGTAGTTCAGGCAGGGGACTCAACACTGAAGCTTTCTTT
CASSSGRGLNTEAFF
>TRBJ2-1|NA|NA|TRBV7-9
TGTGCCAGCAGCTTAGAGGTCTTGGCGTCCAATGAGCAGTTCTTC
CASSLEVLASNEQFF
>TRBJ2-2|TRBD1|NA|TRBV14
TGTGCCAGCAGCCCCGGGACAGTGAACACCGGGGAGCTGTTTTTT
CASSPGTVNTGELFF
>TRBJ2-7|NA|NA|TRBV6-5
TGTGCCAGCAGTTACTCCATTCTTGGGGGGCAGGTCGAGCAGTACTTC
CASSYSILGGQVEQYF
>TRBJ1-5|NA|NA|TRBV7-9
TGTGCCAGCAGCTTTACGGGCGGGAGCAATCAGCCCCAGCATTTT
CASSFTGGSNQPQHF
>TRBJ1-2|TRBD1|NA|TRBV6-4
TGTGCCAGCAGTGACTCGGAAGGGACAGGTCGTTCAGGCTACACCTTC
CASSDSEGTGRSGYTF
>TRBJ1-2|NA|once|TRBV19
TGTGCCAGTAGTACCCGTGGACAGACTAACTATGGCTACACCTTC
CASSTRGQTNYGYTF
>TRBJ2-5|NA|NA|TRBV5-1
TGCGCCAGCAGCTTACGAGGGAACCAAGAGACCCAGTACTTC
CASSLRGNQETQYF
>TRBJ1-1|NA|NA|TRBV20-1
TGCAGTGCTAAGGGGTATACTGAAGCTTTCTTT
CSAKGYTEAFF
>TRBJ1-2|TRBD1|NA|TRBV6-6
TGTGCCAGCCGGTCTGGACAGGGGGCAACCCTTGGTGGCTACACCTTC
CASRSGQGATLGGYTF
>TRBJ2-5|TRBD1|NA|TRBV6-5
TGTGCCAGCAGTTTTGCAGGGGGCGCGGAGACCCAGTACTTC
CASSFAGGAETQYF
>TRBJ2-5|TRBD2|NA|TRBV11-2
TGTGCCAGCAGCTTAGGGGGACTAGCGGGGATGGAGACCCAGTACTTC
CASSLGGLAGMETQYF
>TRBJ2-3|NA|NA|TRBV7-8
TGTGCCAGCAGCCCCAGTCGTATGGATACGCAGTATTTT
CASSPSRMDTQYF
>TRBJ2-7|NA|NA|TRBV9
TGTGCCAGCAGCCCTATTGGTAGCTCCTACGAGCAGTACTTC
CASSPIGSSYEQYF
>TRBJ1-5|NA|NA|TRBV6-5
TGTGCCAGCAGCGGGACCGGGTATAGCAATCAGCCCCAGCATTTT
CASSGTGYSNQPQHF
>TRBJ1-2|NA|NA|TRBV5-5
TGTGCCAGCAGCTTCCCCAGGGTGATGGGGGACTATGGCTACACCTTC
CASSFPRVMGDYGYTF
>TRBJ1-1|NA|NA|TRBV19
TGTGCCAGTACCCCCCAGGTTGGAGGCGGGGACGAGAACACTGAAGCTTTCTTT
CASTPQVGGGDENTEAFF
>TRBJ1-4|NA|NA|TRBV10-3
TGTGCCAGCGCAGTTGACAATGAAAAACTGTTTTTT
CASAVDNEKLFF
>TRBJ1-2|NA|NA|TRBV6-2/TRBV6-3
TGTGCCAGCAGTTACGGAGCGGCGGACACTCAAAACTATGGCTACACCTTC
CASSYGAADTQNYGYTF
>TRBJ1-1|NA|few|TRBV29-1
TGCAGCGTACCGGGGGAGAACACTGAAGCTTTCTTT
CSVPGENTEAFF
>TRBJ1-1|NA|NA|TRBV7-9
TGTGCCAGCAGCCCCCGACAGACCCTCACTGAAGCTTTCTTT
CASSPRQTLTEAFF
>TRBJ1-2|TRBD1|once|TRBV5-1
TGCGCCAGCAGCGTAAGGGGACAGAACTATGGCTACACCTTC
CASSVRGQNYGYTF